This is a list of T cell receptor beta chains from one sample in a study of blood T cells in healthy people across ages. Each CDR3 protein gets one entry after TCRdb re-called the 5' RACE reads with MiXCR. The sample carries approximately 1,000,000 distinct CDR3 sequences, roughly 45% recorded once. The material sequenced was blood. These receptors came from a woman aged 55 to 70 in good health. CDR3s include the opening cysteine and the closing phenylalanine or tryptophan. Fields, in order: D gene, V gene, J gene, clone size, CDR3 protein, CDR3 DNA. A D gene is named only where the DNA matches it firmly. Size tells how often a clone was seen (once, few, many) or the class of an expanded clone, and some rows leave it out.

D: NA; V: TRBV2; J: TRBJ2-3; size: NA; CDR3: CASSAEGVGTDTQYF; DNA: TGTGCCAGCAGTGCGGAGGGGGTCGGGACAGATACGCAGTATTTT
D: NA; V: TRBV6-6; J: TRBJ2-5; size: NA; CDR3: CASSYISGPQETQYF; DNA: TGTGCCAGCAGTTACATTTCAGGGCCCCAAGAGACCCAGTACTTC
D: TRBD2; V: TRBV7-6; J: TRBJ2-7; size: few; CDR3: CASSFKRDYEQYF; DNA: TGTGCCAGCAGCTTCAAGCGGGACTACGAGCAGTACTTC
D: NA; V: TRBV12-3/TRBV12-4; J: TRBJ2-1; size: few; CDR3: CASRTRPGQHTPNEQFF; DNA: TGTGCCAGCAGGACAAGACCCGGGCAACACACGCCCAATGAGCAGTTCTTC
D: NA; V: TRBV12-3/TRBV12-4; J: TRBJ1-2; size: NA; CDR3: CASSPRSTPDGYTF; DNA: TGTGCCAGCAGTCCTCGCTCGACCCCGGATGGCTACACCTTC
D: TRBD2; V: TRBV4-1; J: TRBJ2-5; size: NA; CDR3: CASSQGASGSYRGGTQYF; DNA: TGCGCCAGCAGCCAAGGGGCTAGCGGGAGTTATCGAGGAGGGACCCAGTACTTC
D: NA; V: TRBV5-1; J: TRBJ1-1; size: few; CDR3: CASRVMPGDRLQNTEAFF; DNA: TGCGCCAGCAGAGTGATGCCAGGCGATCGCCTCCAGAACACTGAAGCTTTCTTT
D: TRBD1; V: TRBV12-3/TRBV12-4; J: TRBJ2-3; size: few; CDR3: CASRQGHRTDTQYF; DNA: TGTGCCAGCAGACAGGGGCACCGCACAGATACGCAGTATTTT
D: NA; V: TRBV3-1; J: TRBJ1-2; size: once; CDR3: CASSPGRALGYTF; DNA: TGTGCCAGCAGCCCTGGGAGGGCTCTCGGCTACACCTTC
D: NA; V: TRBV6-5; J: TRBJ1-1; size: NA; CDR3: CASRGFRGGTEAFF; DNA: TGTGCCAGCAGGGGGTTTCGGGGAGGCACTGAAGCTTTCTTT
D: NA; V: TRBV6-1; J: TRBJ2-1; size: NA; CDR3: CASILSASTYNEQFF; DNA: TGTGCCAGCATTTTGAGCGCCTCGACCTACAATGAGCAGTTCTTC
D: NA; V: TRBV6-5; J: TRBJ2-7; size: few; CDR3: CASSYGQLSYEQYF; DNA: TGTGCCAGCAGTTACGGGCAGCTTAGCTACGAGCAGTACTTC
D: NA; V: TRBV5-1; J: TRBJ1-4; size: NA; CDR3: CASSLDRGWEKLFF; DNA: TGCGCCAGCAGCCTCGACAGAGGGTGGGAAAAACTGTTTTTT
D: NA; V: TRBV11-2; J: TRBJ2-3; size: few; CDR3: CASSTQGNVGTDTQYF; DNA: TGTGCCAGCAGCACCCAGGGGAATGTAGGCACAGATACGCAGTATTTT
D: TRBD2; V: TRBV7-9; J: TRBJ2-7; size: NA; CDR3: CASSSTNSGREGEQYF; DNA: TGTGCCAGCAGCTCAACCAATAGCGGGAGAGAGGGCGAGCAGTACTTC
D: TRBD1; V: TRBV6-2/TRBV6-3; J: TRBJ1-1; size: few; CDR3: CASRKTGGDTEAFF; DNA: TGTGCCAGCAGAAAGACAGGGGGAGATACTGAAGCTTTCTTT
D: TRBD1; V: TRBV4-1; J: TRBJ1-6; size: NA; CDR3: CASSQVWGDRVNSPLHF; DNA: TGCGCCAGCAGCCAAGTTTGGGGCGACAGGGTAAATTCACCCCTCCACTTT
D: NA; V: TRBV7-8; J: TRBJ2-7; size: NA; CDR3: CASSKKYEQYF; DNA: TGTGCCAGCAGCAAGAAATACGAGCAGTACTTC
D: NA; V: TRBV27; J: TRBJ2-3; size: few; CDR3: CASTRRGWSTDTQYF; DNA: TGTGCCAGCACCCGGCGAGGCTGGAGCACAGATACGCAGTATTTT
D: NA; V: TRBV20-1; J: TRBJ1-5; size: NA; CDR3: CSARDPAKPNQPQHF; DNA: TGCAGTGCTAGAGATCCGGCAAAGCCCAATCAGCCCCAGCATTTT
D: TRBD2; V: TRBV29-1; J: TRBJ2-3; size: NA; CDR3: CSVPGLSGERQYF; DNA: TGCAGCGTTCCGGGACTTAGCGGGGAGAGGCAGTATTTT
D: NA; V: TRBV13; J: TRBJ2-5; size: NA; CDR3: CASSLDTLQETQYF; DNA: TGTGCCAGCAGCTTGGACACTCTACAAGAGACCCAGTACTTC
D: NA; V: TRBV2; J: TRBJ2-7; size: NA; CDR3: CASSRGAVYEQYF; DNA: TGTGCCAGCAGTCGGGGGGCGGTCTACGAGCAGTACTTC
D: TRBD1; V: TRBV28; J: TRBJ1-4; size: NA; CDR3: CASSSPSGTVATEKLFF; DNA: TGTGCCAGCAGTTCCCCTTCGGGGACAGTAGCCACTGAAAAACTGTTTTTT
D: NA; V: TRBV12-3/TRBV12-4; J: TRBJ1-1; size: few; CDR3: CASSFGQGTEAFF; DNA: TGTGCCAGCAGTTTTGGGCAGGGCACTGAAGCTTTCTTT
D: NA; V: TRBV27; J: TRBJ2-7; size: NA; CDR3: CASQRSLYAYEQYF; DNA: TGTGCCAGCCAGAGGAGTCTCTACGCCTACGAGCAGTACTTC